The source of this TCR beta chain is a study of T cell responses to AZD1222 COVID-19 vaccine. In the study overall: Doses given second, at about 4 or about 12 weeks, were pooled.

Study-wide points: Clonal diversity may have been underestimated in mostly white British donors.

Sequencing was performed with immunoSEQ multiplex PCR; in TCRdb, only in-frame clones are kept and a portion is missing. The sample lists more than 85,000 clones, around 87% occurring once. Details on this clone: Antigen unknown.

CDR3 length equals 11 residues. Germline CDR1 MDHEN, CDR2 SYDVKM. V shed 11 bases and J shed 6 bases, with 13 bases lying between them. The sequencing used peripheral blood, collected on day 0 of AZD1222 vaccination. The chain uses TRBV28 and TRBJ2-5, with D possibly being TRBD1 (6 bases). This TCR came from an adult in good health. CDR3 in amino acids: CAAGEEKTQYF. The CDR3 DNA reads as TGTGCCGCAGGGGAAGAAAAGACCCAGTACTTC. The variable domain in full, completed from reference TRBV28 and TRBJ2-5, reads DVKVTQSSRYLVKRTGEKVFLECVQDMDHENMFWYRQDPGLGLRLIYFSYDVKMKEKGDIPEGYSVSREKKERFSLILESASTNQTSMYLCAAGEEKTQYFGPGTRLLVL.